This entry is about one T cell receptor (beta chain). Antigen specificity is unknown. Trimming shortened V by 2 bases and J by 8 bases, and 13 bases separated the two germline ends. This CDR3 comprises 14 residues. Germline V gene data show CDR1 as DFQATT and CDR2 as SNEGSKA (reference sequence). This sample was taken from a study of T cells in Graves' hyperthyroidism and ophthalmopathy. Study-level findings and limits: A model of 13 V-J pairs discriminated ophthalmopathy from stable hyperthyroidism. The majority of expanded thyroid clonotypes above 0.001 also appeared in blood.

Hyperthyroidism in the patients, aged 18 to 65, was newly diagnosed and under 2 months in duration. Diagnoses rested on clinical symptoms, serum thyroxine and TRAb, thyroid ultrasound and orbital computed tomography. The CDR3 regions of TCR beta were amplified from RNA transcripts. The primer set for the first-round RT-PCR of the TCR CDR3 was HTBI. One entry per CDR3 protein, called by TCRdb with MiXCR from the multiplex PCR reads. The sample holds 500,000 to 750,000 distinct CDR3 sequences, around 45% seen once. The material sequenced was peripheral blood or thyroid tissue (not recorded which). This chain connects TRBV20-1 to TRBJ1-6, with D possibly TRBD1 on 6 matching bases. The receptor's source is a woman between 18 and 30 years old with Graves' hyperthyroidism. CDR3 in amino acids: CSARLDGGYSPLHF. Here the CDR3 DNA reads TGCAGTGCTAGACTGGACGGGGGCTATTCACCCCTCCACTTT.